This T cell receptor beta chain comes out of a study of shared clonotypes between healthy human individuals. With regard to this clone: The antigen is unknown.

This CDR3 is 12 amino acids long. Germline CDR1 reads SQVTM; CDR2 reads ANQGSEA. Study-level findings and limits: Clonotypes which were not shared had lower generation probabilities than clonotypes that all four donors shared.

Libraries were prepared by immunoSEQ multiplex PCR; TCRdb keeps only in-frame clonotypes and omits some of them. The profile shows some 2.4 million clones, roughly 93% of them singletons. The investigators split CD4+ cells into a CD45RA+ naive subset and a CD45RA-negative memory subset. What was sequenced was naive CD4+ T cells from PBMCs. The subset: CD45RA+ positively selected. This TCR came from a young man in good health. Some clones in this sample may be carry-over from other donors' samples. V is TRBV29-1 and J is TRBJ2-5, with no clear D. With the DNA end fitting TRBJ2-7 better, the J assignment may be wrong. CDR3 loop: CSVELGAYEQYF. In nucleotides, the CDR3 is TGCAGCGTTGAATTGGGTGCCTACGAGCAGTACTTC.